This is a list of T cell receptor beta chains from one sample in a study of T cells in Graves' hyperthyroidism and ophthalmopathy. TCRdb reprocessed the multiplex PCR reads via MiXCR and lists one record per CDR3 protein. The data contain 40,000 to 65,000 distinct CDR3 sequences, under 50% of them singletons. Input material: blood. The receptors originated from a woman in her forties or fifties with Graves' ophthalmopathy. The CDR3 runs from the conserved cysteine through the conserved F or W. Fields, in order: J gene, V gene, clone size, D gene, CDR3 length, CDR3 DNA, CDR3 protein. A D gene is named only where the DNA matches it firmly. A clone size is listed for some rows: how often the clone was seen (once, few, many), or a class if it is expanded.

TRBJ2-3	TRBV19	many	TRBD2	14	TGTGCCACCGCAGACCGGGGGGGGGCAGATACGCAGTATTTT	CATADRGGADTQYF
TRBJ2-6	TRBV5-1	many	-	18	TGCGCCAGCAGCCCGGACGAGGGAGCTGGCTCTGGGGCCAACGTCCTGACTTTC	CASSPDEGAGSGANVLTF
TRBJ2-3	TRBV15	-	TRBD2	16	TGTGCCACCAGCAGAGAACTAGCGGCTACCACAAATACGCAGTATTTT	CATSRELAATTNTQYF
TRBJ1-5	TRBV7-9	-	TRBD1	14	TGTGCCAGCAGCTCCGGGACAGTCGATCAGCCCCAGCATTTT	CASSSGTVDQPQHF
TRBJ1-5	TRBV20-1	-	TRBD1	12	TGCAGTGCCGGGACAGGGGATCAGCCCCAGCATTTT	CSAGTGDQPQHF
TRBJ2-5	TRBV7-9	-	TRBD2	15	TGTGCCAGCAGCTTAGCTAGCGGGATTAGGGGGACCCAGTACTTC	CASSLASGIRGTQYF
TRBJ1-2	TRBV12-3/TRBV12-4	many	-	13	TGTGCCAGCAAAAGACAGGCCCACTATGGCTACACCTTC	CASKRQAHYGYTF
TRBJ2-7	TRBV20-1	-	-	10	TGCAGTGCTAGAGAGGGGGGGCAGTACTTC	CSAREGGQYF
TRBJ1-2	TRBV20-1	once	-	13	TGCAGCCCAGGGAGAACACCGACCTATGGCTACACCTTC	CSPGRTPTYGYTF
TRBJ1-1	TRBV12-3/TRBV12-4	many	-	17	TGTGCCAGCAGTTTGCTGCAGGGGCGCACGGGAAACACTGAAGCTTTCTTT	CASSLLQGRTGNTEAFF
TRBJ1-2	TRBV7-6	-	TRBD1	15	TGTGCCAGCAGCCTCCCGGGACAGGGGGTGGACGGCTACACCTTC	CASSLPGQGVDGYTF
TRBJ2-5	TRBV7-9	-	-	14	TGTGCCAGCAGCCCGGAACAGGAACAAGAGACCCAGTACTTC	CASSPEQEQETQYF
TRBJ1-2	TRBV4-3	many	-	15	TGCGCCAGCAGCCAAGATCGGCGGGGCCCGGGTGGCTACACCTTC	CASSQDRRGPGGYTF
TRBJ2-7	TRBV10-3	-	TRBD2	15	TGTGCCATCAGTGAGACTAGCGGGACAGCCTACGAGCAGTACTTC	CAISETSGTAYEQYF
TRBJ2-1	TRBV10-2	many	-	15	TGCGCCAGCAGTGAGAGGAGGGGGGGGTTCAATGAGCAGTTCTTC	CASSERRGGFNEQFF
TRBJ1-2	TRBV12-3/TRBV12-4	-	-	14	TGTGCCAGCAACCTCTCGGGGGGCGGGCACGGCTTCACCTTC	CASNLSGGGHGFTF
TRBJ1-6	TRBV27	many	TRBD1	15	TGTGCCAGCAGGGCCGGGACAGGGAGTAATTCACCCCTCCACTTT	CASRAGTGSNSPLHF
TRBJ2-5	TRBV9	-	-	15	TGTGCCAGCAGCGTAAGCGGGAACGGAGGGGGAACCCAGTACTTC	CASSVSGNGGGTQYF
TRBJ2-5	TRBV20-1	many	-	13	TGCATACCCGGGGAGGTTCCGAAAGAGACCCAGTACTTC	CIPGEVPKETQYF
TRBJ2-5	TRBV11-1	many	-	13	TGTGCCAGCAGCTTACGACGGGAAGAGGCCCAGTACTTC	CASSLRREEAQYF
TRBJ1-2	TRBV5-1	-	-	14	TGCGCCAGCAGCTTGGGAGGGGCTAACTATGGCTACACCTTC	CASSLGGANYGYTF
TRBJ1-1	TRBV9	-	-	10	TGTGCCAGCAGCGGGGGCGGAGCTTTCTTT	CASSGGGAFF
TRBJ2-3	TRBV7-2	many	TRBD2	15	TGTGCCAGCAGCCCCCCGGCTAGCGGTACAGATACGCAGTATTTT	CASSPPASGTDTQYF
TRBJ2-3	TRBV20-1	many	TRBD1	15	TGCAGTGCTAGAGATGGGACAGTGTTCACAGATACGCAGTATTTT	CSARDGTVFTDTQYF
TRBJ2-1	TRBV7-6	many	-	13	TGTGCCAGCAGAGAAGACAGTTACAATGAGCAGTTCTTC	CASREDSYNEQFF
TRBJ1-2	TRBV24-1	once	TRBD1	15	TGTGCCACCAGTGAGGCCGGGACAGGTACCTATGGCTACACCTTC	CATSEAGTGTYGYTF
TRBJ2-3	TRBV10-3	-	TRBD2	16	TGTGCCATCTGTGAGAGACTAGCAGCTAGCGCAGATAAGCAGTATTTT	CAICERLAASADKQYF
TRBJ2-2	TRBV7-2	once	TRBD1	17	TGTGCCAGCAGCTTAGGGGGGACAGGGACGAACACCGGGGAGCTGTTTTTT	CASSLGGTGTNTGELFF
TRBJ2-7	TRBV20-1	many	TRBD1	14	TGCAGTGCTAGAGAACCTGGACAGGGCTACGAGCAGTACTTC	CSAREPGQGYEQYF
TRBJ2-7	TRBV2	-	-	18	TGTGCCAGCAGTTCAGCGGGACTAGCGACAGGGGGAACCTACGAGCAGTACTTC	CASSSAGLATGGTYEQYF
TRBJ1-3	TRBV19	-	-	15	TGTGCCAGTAGTATCCGATCCTGGGCGGAAAGCACCATATATTTT	CASSIRSWAESTIYF
TRBJ2-7	TRBV7-2	once	-	15	TGTGCCAGCAGCTTAGTCTTAGGGGGACCCTACGAGCAGTACTTC	CASSLVLGGPYEQYF
TRBJ2-5	TRBV9	many	TRBD1	14	TGTGCCAGCAGCCCCAGGGACAGGGGTAATGCCCAGTACTTC	CASSPRDRGNAQYF
TRBJ1-2	TRBV6-6	many	-	14	TGTGCCAGCAGCCCGGTAGGGGGAGGCTATGGCTACACCTTC	CASSPVGGGYGYTF
TRBJ1-2	TRBV20-1	many	TRBD1	13	TGCAGTGCAAAAAGGGACAGATACTATGGCTACACCTTC	CSAKRDRYYGYTF
TRBJ2-1	TRBV6-5	many	TRBD1	15	TGTGCCAGCACACCTAGAGGACAGGGGGTCAATGAGCAGTTCTTC	CASTPRGQGVNEQFF
TRBJ1-4	TRBV2	few	TRBD1	16	TGTGCCAGCAGGACCCCGGGACAGGGGTATGGAGAAAAACTGTTTTTT	CASRTPGQGYGEKLFF
TRBJ2-7	TRBV20-1	-	TRBD2	14	TGCAGTGCTAGGAAGACTAGCGGGAGCTACGAGCAGTACTTC	CSARKTSGSYEQYF
TRBJ2-5	TRBV6-5	many	-	15	TGTGCCAGCAGCCTACTTACTAGCTCCCAAGAGACCCAGTACTTC	CASSLLTSSQETQYF
TRBJ2-1	TRBV20-1	-	TRBD1	14	TGCAGTGCTAGTCCCAGGGGGCGGAACGATGAGCAGTTCTTC	CSASPRGRNDEQFF
TRBJ1-1	TRBV20-1	-	-	13	TGCAGCGCGAATATACTCGGGAGCACTCAAGCTTTCTTT	CSANILGSTQAFF
TRBJ2-7	TRBV29-1	once	TRBD1	13	TGCAGCGTTGGACAGGGGCTATCCTACGAGCAGTACTTC	CSVGQGLSYEQYF
TRBJ1-3	TRBV5-1	many	-	15	TGCGCCAGCAGCTTGGATCCCGGAGCTGGAAACACCATATATTTT	CASSLDPGAGNTIYF
TRBJ2-4	TRBV29-1	many	-	12	TGCAGCGTTGGGGCGCCGGGGAACATTCAGTACTTC	CSVGAPGNIQYF
TRBJ1-5	TRBV6-2/TRBV6-3	many	-	14	TGTGCCAGCAACCCGTGGGGTGGCAATCAGCCCCAGCATTTT	CASNPWGGNQPQHF
TRBJ1-5	TRBV7-2	many	-	13	TGTGCCAGCAGCTTAAGGTTTGAGCAGCCCCAGCATTTT	CASSLRFEQPQHF
TRBJ2-7	TRBV20-1	-	-	13	TGCAGTGCTAGAGATGGATATGGCTACGAGCAGTACTTC	CSARDGYGYEQYF
TRBJ1-6	TRBV7-9	-	TRBD1	14	TGTGCCAGCAGCCCGGGACAGAAGGATTCACCCCTCCACTTT	CASSPGQKDSPLHF
TRBJ2-5	TRBV4-3	many	TRBD2	18	TGCGCCAGCAGCCAAGATCTTCTAGCGGGAGGGCCGAGAGAGACCCAGTACTTC	CASSQDLLAGGPRETQYF
TRBJ1-2	TRBV14	many	-	13	TGTGCCAGCAGCCAAGATCGAATAGGGCCTCTCACCTTC	CASSQDRIGPLTF
TRBJ1-5	TRBV20-1	-	TRBD1	14	TGCAGTGCTACCAACCCCGGGACAGGACAGCCCCAGCATTTT	CSATNPGTGQPQHF
TRBJ2-7	TRBV10-1	-	TRBD2	15	TGCGCCAGCAGTGAGGAGCGGGGGGGCATATACGGGCAGTACTTC	CASSEERGGIYGQYF
TRBJ1-2	TRBV2	-	-	11	TGTGCCAGCAGTGGGAACTATGGCTACACCTTC	CASSGNYGYTF
TRBJ2-7	TRBV19	many	-	13	TGTGCCAGTAGTATAGACCTATCCTACGAGCAGTACTTC	CASSIDLSYEQYF
TRBJ2-5	TRBV4-2	many	TRBD2	16	TGTGCCAGCAGCCAAGAGGTTTCTAGCGGCTCTGGGACCCAGTACTTC	CASSQEVSSGSGTQYF
TRBJ1-4	TRBV2	many	TRBD1	14	TGTGCCAGCAGAGCCGGGACAGCGAATGAAAAACTGTTTTTT	CASRAGTANEKLFF
TRBJ2-7	TRBV5-1	-	-	15	TGCGCCAGCAGCTTGGAGCGGGACATGATCTACGAGCAGTACTTC	CASSLERDMIYEQYF
TRBJ2-3	TRBV20-1	-	TRBD2	13	TGCAGTGTTGCTAGCGGGGGAGCAGATACGCAGTATTTT	CSVASGGADTQYF
TRBJ2-7	TRBV2	many	TRBD2	13	TGTGCCAGCAGAGTAGCGGGAGCCCACGAGCAGTACTTC	CASRVAGAHEQYF
TRBJ1-2	TRBV27	many	-	12	TGTGCCAGCAGTGGGGGAAGCTATGGCTACACCTTC	CASSGGSYGYTF